This TCR beta chain derives from a study of siplizumab effects on memory and regulatory T cells. Study-wide findings and caveats: A major contribution to the alloresponse seemed to be made by naive T cells, which seemed more diverse than memory cells.

The repertoire was sequenced with immunoSEQ multiplex PCR; TCRdb's copy has only in-frame clones and lacks some. The sample shows approximately 97,000 clones, approximately 90% of them seen only once. A note on this clone: Its antigen is not known.

In germline, CDR1 is SGHRS, CDR2 YFSETQ. V was clipped by 2 bases and J by 0 bases, with 7 bases between them. The CDR3 extends over 14 amino acids. Sequencing was performed on CD4+ T cells sorted from blood. The chain links TRBV5-1 to TRBJ2-3; D call uncertain. The clonotype originates from a human donor in good health. The CDR3 here is CASSFRVSTDTQYF. CDR3 coding DNA: TGCGCCAGCAGCTTTCGTGTCAGCACAGATACGCAGTATTTT. Filled out from reference TRBV5-1 and TRBJ2-3, the complete variable domain reads KAGVTQTPRYLIKTRGQQVTLSCSPISGHRSVSWYQQTPGQGLQFLFEYFSETQRNKGNFPGRFSGRQFSNSRSEMNVSTLELGDSALYLCASSFRVSTDTQYFGPGTRLTVL.